A single sample is the source of the 9 T cell receptor beta chains below, sequenced in a study of T cell responses to AZD1222 COVID-19 vaccine (dated by TCRdb to the early 2020s). Receptor amplification or capture employed the immunoSEQ multiplex PCR assay. TCRdb took over this immuneACCESS table, retaining in-frame rearrangements with V and J assigned. Such tables are incomplete; in checked studies, under half of the missing clones stem from an unresolved V gene, and the remainder is unexplained. This sample holds about 110,000 clones; about nine tenths were observed only once. The ten largest clones capture over 6.5% of the sample. The label giving this sample's time point can be read as: baseline before first vaccination. The specimen was peripheral blood, collected on day 0 of AZD1222 vaccination. These receptors originate from an adult in good health.

The chain uses TRBV12-3 or TRBV12-4 and TRBJ1-2, with D possibly TRBD1 on 6 matching bases. The CDR3 totals 13 residues. V lost 3 bases, J lost 6 bases, and 11 bases lay in between. For the CDR3, the DNA is TGTGCCAGCAGTTTCAACAGGGCGGATGGCTACACCTTC. It translates to CASSFNRADGYTF.

V and J are TRBV10-3 and TRBJ1-2; D remains ambiguous. CDR1 and CDR2 (germline): ENHRY, SYGVKD. The V gene lost 6 bases and the J gene lost 1 base, with 18 bases spanning the gap. The CDR3 contains 16 residues. CDR3 amino acids: CAIRGYGADVNYGYTF. CDR3 in DNA: TGTGCCATCAGGGGCTACGGAGCCGATGTTAACTATGGCTACACCTTC.

The rearrangement links TRBV11-2 to TRBJ1-3; TRBD1 matches 8 bases. Germline V lookup: CDR1 SGHAT, CDR2 FQNNGV. The CDR3 loop spans 19 amino acids. V shed 5 bases, J shed 0 bases, and the junction held 15 bases outside the gene matches. CDR3: CASSPWGRGRLGSGNTIYF. DNA of the CDR3: TGTGCCAGCAGCCCCTGGGGCAGGGGGCGTCTTGGCTCTGGAAACACCATATATTTT.

V and J are TRBV19 and TRBJ1-1; TRBD1 matches at 7 bases. CDR1 and CDR2 (germline): LNHDA, SQIVND (reference sequence). The CDR3 covers 16 residues. The trim removed 6 bases at V and 5 bases at J, leaving 15 bases unmatched. DNA for the CDR3: TGTGCCAGTAGACTGTTCTCTACAGGGGACCTAACTGAAGCTTTCTTT. It translates to CASRLFSTGDLTEAFF.

This clone was counted a single time. The chain combines TRBV7-9 with TRBJ1-3; D uncertain. Germline CDR1 reads SEHNR; CDR2 reads FQNEAQ (reference sequence). V dropped 2 bases and J dropped 3 bases, with 8 bases sitting between them. CDR3 size: 14 residues. CDR3 DNA sequence: TGTGCCAGCAGCTTACCGCGGGTTGGAAACACCATATATTTT. Translating gives CASSLPRVGNTIYF. Full variable domain (outside the CDR3, taken from reference TRBV7-9 and TRBJ1-3): DTGVSQNPRHKITKRGQNVTFRCDPISEHNRLYWYRQTLGQGPEFLTYFQNEAQLEKSRLLSDRFSAERPKGSFSTLEIQRTEQGDSAMYLCASSLPRVGNTIYFGEGSWLTVV.

The CDR3 region is CASARGSLGNQPQHF. The CDR3 DNA reads as TGTGCTAGTGCCCGAGGGAGCTTAGGGAATCAGCCCCAGCATTTT. The rearrangement links TRBV12-5 to TRBJ1-5; D is unclear. This CDR3 comprises 15 residues. Germline lookup yields CDR1 LGHNT and CDR2 FRNRAP. V shed 7 bases and J shed 4 bases, with 17 bases lying between them.

The chain has TRBV7-8 and TRBJ1-1; D unclear. Germline values: CDR1 SGHVS, CDR2 FQNEAQ. Deletions cut 5 bases from V and 0 bases from J, with 16 bases between. The CDR3 is 16 residues long. CDR3 residues: CASSHLAGGMNTEAFF. Written as DNA, the CDR3 is TGTGCCAGCAGCCACCTGGCTGGCGGGATGAACACTGAAGCTTTCTTT. The whole variable domain, remainder taken from reference TRBV7-8 and TRBJ1-1, is GAGVSQSPRYKVAKRGQDVALRCDPISGHVSLFWYQQALGQGPEFLTYFQNEAQLDKSGLPSDRFFAERPEGSVSTLKIQRTQQEDSAVYLCASSHLAGGMNTEAFFGQGTRLTVV.

The CDR3 DNA is TGTGCCAGCAGCTTCTCAGGGGGCCTAAACGGTCAGCCCCAGCATTTT. Translation gives CASSFSGGLNGQPQHF. This rearrangement joins TRBV7-2 to TRBJ1-5; 8 bases are shared with TRBD1. CDR1 is SGHTA and CDR2 is FQGNSA in the germline V gene. The J segment lost 6 bases and the V segment lost 3 bases, leaving 10 bases of the junction unmatched. The CDR3 runs 16 residues. The complete variable domain, with remaining parts taken from reference TRBV7-2 and TRBJ1-5, reads GAGVSQSPSNKVTEKGKDVELRCDPISGHTALYWYRQSLGQGLEFLIYFQGNSAPDKSGLPSDRFSAERTGGSVSTLTIQRTQQEDSAVYLCASSFSGGLNGQPQHFGDGTRLSIL.

The chain couples TRBV18 to TRBJ2-5, with D hard to call. Germline V lookup: CDR1 KGHSH, CDR2 LQKENI. CDR3 length: 15 residues. With 5 bases removed from V and 1 base from J, the gap between germline ends came to 14 bases. The CDR3: CASSSASSIQETQYF. The CDR3 bases are TGTGCCAGCTCATCGGCCTCCAGTATCCAAGAGACCCAGTACTTC.